This T cell receptor beta chain comes out of a study of human T cells and chemical hapten exposure. In regard to this clonotype: The antigen is unknown.

The time point is: patch test 3, about 24 weeks after DPC sensitization. Described treatment: therapeutic diphenylcyclopropenone sensitization with weekly scalp DPC. Single cDNA molecules in the library carried unique molecular identifiers attached during preparation. In the authors' methods: A per-sample median of 95,638 TCRs was observed, with counts ranging from about 20,000 to 750,000. TCRdb re-called the RACE reads with MiXCR, one entry per CDR3 protein. For this entry, the V and J calls and clone size follow TCRdb and not the study's own pipeline. The table includes about 160,000 distinct CDR3 sequences, 25% to 35% detected once. Trimming removed 6 bases at V and 6 bases at J, with 18 bases between. The CDR3 is 15 residues long. The V gene's germline CDR1 is MNHEY and CDR2 SVGEGT. General study points: With regard to DPC sensitization, TCRs above 1 in 1000 frequency did not change. Counts of TCRs expanded at PT1 correlated positively with patch test score.

Material: whole blood, obtained in connection with sensitization to the hapten diphenylcyclopropenone (DPC). This TCR derives from a woman between 18 and 30 years old with alopecia areata. Some clones in this sample may be carry-over from other donors' samples. The genes are TRBV6-2 or TRBV6-3 and TRBJ1-5; D possibly corresponds to TRBD1 (6 bases). In DNA form, the CDR3 reads TGTGCCAGCAGCGCCGCAGGGGCTCGTTTTCAGCCCCAGCATTTT. This sequence encodes CASSAAGARFQPQHF.